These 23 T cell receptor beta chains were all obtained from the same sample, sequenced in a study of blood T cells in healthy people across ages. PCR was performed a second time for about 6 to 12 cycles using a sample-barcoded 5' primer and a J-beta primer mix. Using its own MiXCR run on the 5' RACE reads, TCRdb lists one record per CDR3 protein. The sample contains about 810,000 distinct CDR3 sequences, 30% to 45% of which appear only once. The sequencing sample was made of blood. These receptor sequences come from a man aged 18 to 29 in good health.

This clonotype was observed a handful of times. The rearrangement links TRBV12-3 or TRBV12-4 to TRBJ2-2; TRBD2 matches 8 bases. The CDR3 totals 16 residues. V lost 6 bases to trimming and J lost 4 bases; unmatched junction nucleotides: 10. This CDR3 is CASSLAGAAGTGELFF. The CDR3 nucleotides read TGTGCCAGCAGCCTAGCGGGTGCCGCGGGCACCGGGGAGCTGTTTTTT.

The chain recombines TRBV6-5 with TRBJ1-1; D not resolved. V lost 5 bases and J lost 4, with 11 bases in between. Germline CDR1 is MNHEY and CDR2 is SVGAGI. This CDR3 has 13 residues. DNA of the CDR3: TGTGCCAGCAGTGACGGGTTGGGCACTGAAGCTTTCTTT. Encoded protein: CASSDGLGTEAFF.

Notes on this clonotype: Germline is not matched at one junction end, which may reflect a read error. CDR3 region: CASSSVRDQETLYF. The CDR3 DNA reads as TGTGCCAGCAGCTCCGTTAGGGACCAAGAGACCCTGTACTTC. The gene calls are TRBV5-5 and TRBJ2-5, with D possibly called TRBD1 or TRBD2 (5 bases each). The CDR3 totals 14 residues. From germline, CDR1 is SGHKS and CDR2 YYEKEE (reference sequence).

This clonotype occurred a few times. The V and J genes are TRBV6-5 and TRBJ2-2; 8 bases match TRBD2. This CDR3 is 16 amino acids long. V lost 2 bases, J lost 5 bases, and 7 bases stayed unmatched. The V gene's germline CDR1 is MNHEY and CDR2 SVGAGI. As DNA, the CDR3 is TGTGCCAGCAGTTACCTCTTGCGGGGGGTAACCGGGGAGCTGTTTTTT. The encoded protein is CASSYLLRGVTGELFF.

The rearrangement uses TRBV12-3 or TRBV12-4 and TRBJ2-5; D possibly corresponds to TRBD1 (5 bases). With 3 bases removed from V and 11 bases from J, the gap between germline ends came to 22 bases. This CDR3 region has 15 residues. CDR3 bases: TGTGCCAGCAGTTTCGGCAGGGAATCGGGCAATGAGCAGTACTTC. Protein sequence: CASSFGRESGNEQYF.

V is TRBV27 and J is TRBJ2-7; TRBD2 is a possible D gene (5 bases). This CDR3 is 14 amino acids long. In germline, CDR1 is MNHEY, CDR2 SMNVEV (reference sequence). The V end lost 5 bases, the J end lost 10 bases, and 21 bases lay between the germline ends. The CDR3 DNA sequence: TGTGCCAGCAGTGTCTCTTCGTGGGGAGTCGAACAGTACTTC. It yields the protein CASSVSSWGVEQYF.

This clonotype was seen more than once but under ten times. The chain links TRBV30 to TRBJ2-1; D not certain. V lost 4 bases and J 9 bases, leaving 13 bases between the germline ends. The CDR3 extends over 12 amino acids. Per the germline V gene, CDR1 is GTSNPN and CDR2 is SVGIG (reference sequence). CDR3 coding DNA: TGTGCCTGGATCGGAAGAAGAGGTGAGCAGTTCTTC. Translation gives CAWIGRRGEQFF.

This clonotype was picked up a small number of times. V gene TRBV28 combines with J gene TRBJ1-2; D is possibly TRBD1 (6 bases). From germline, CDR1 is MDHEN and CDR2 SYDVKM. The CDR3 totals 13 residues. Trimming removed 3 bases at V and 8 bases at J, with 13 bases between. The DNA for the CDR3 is TGTGCCAGCAGTTTTCCGGGGGCTGGGGGCTACACCTTC. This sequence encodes CASSFPGAGGYTF.

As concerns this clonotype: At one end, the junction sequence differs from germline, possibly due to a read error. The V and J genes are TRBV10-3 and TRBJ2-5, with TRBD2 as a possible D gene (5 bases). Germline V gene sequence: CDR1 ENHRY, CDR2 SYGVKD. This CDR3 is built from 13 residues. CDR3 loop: CAIGERAEETQYF. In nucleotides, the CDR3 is TGTGCCATCGGTGAGAGGGCGGAAGAGACCCAGTACTTC.

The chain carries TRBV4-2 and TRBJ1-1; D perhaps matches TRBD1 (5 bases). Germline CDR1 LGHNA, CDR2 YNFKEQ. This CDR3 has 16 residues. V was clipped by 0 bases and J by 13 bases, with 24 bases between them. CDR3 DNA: TGTGCCAGCAGCCAAGATTTTGGATGGCGGAGGGGAAGTGGTTTCTTT. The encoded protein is CASSQDFGWRRGSGFF.

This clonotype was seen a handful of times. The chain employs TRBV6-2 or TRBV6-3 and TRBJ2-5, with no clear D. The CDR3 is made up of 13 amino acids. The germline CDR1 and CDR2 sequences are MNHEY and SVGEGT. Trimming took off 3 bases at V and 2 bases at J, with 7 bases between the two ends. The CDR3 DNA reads TGTGCCAGCAGTTATGTCCGGCAAGAGACCCAGTACTTC. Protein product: CASSYVRQETQYF.

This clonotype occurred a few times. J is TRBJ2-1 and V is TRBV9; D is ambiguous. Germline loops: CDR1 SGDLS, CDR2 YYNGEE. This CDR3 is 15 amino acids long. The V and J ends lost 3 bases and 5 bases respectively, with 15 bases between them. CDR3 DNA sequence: TGTGCCAGCAGCGCCCCCAGCGTGGCAAACAATGAGCAGTTCTTC. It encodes CASSAPSVANNEQFF.

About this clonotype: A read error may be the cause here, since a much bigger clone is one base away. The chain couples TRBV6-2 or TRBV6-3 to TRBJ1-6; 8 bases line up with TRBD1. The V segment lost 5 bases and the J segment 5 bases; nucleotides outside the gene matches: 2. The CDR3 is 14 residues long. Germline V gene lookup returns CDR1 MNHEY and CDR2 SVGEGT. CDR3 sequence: CASSGDRNNSPLHF. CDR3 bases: TGTGCCAGCAGTGGGGACAGGAATAATTCACCCCTCCACTTT.

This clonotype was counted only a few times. The CDR3 DNA reads as TGTGCCACCCACCAGAGGGGACAGGGTAATCAGCCCCAGCATTTT. Amino acid sequence: CATHQRGQGNQPQHF. The chain carries TRBV19 and TRBJ1-5, with 9 nucleotides matching TRBD1. CDR1 is LNHDA, CDR2 SQIVND, per germline (reference sequence). This CDR3 is built from 15 residues. The V segment lost 10 bases and the J segment 4 bases; nucleotides outside the gene matches: 11. The full variable domain, in which reference TRBV19 and TRBJ1-5 provide the parts outside the CDR3, is DGGITQSPKYLFRKEGQNVTLSCEQNLNHDAMYWYRQDPGQGLRLIYYSQIVNDFQKGDIAEGYSVSREKKESFPLTVTSAQKNPTAFYLCATHQRGQGNQPQHFGDGTRLSIL.

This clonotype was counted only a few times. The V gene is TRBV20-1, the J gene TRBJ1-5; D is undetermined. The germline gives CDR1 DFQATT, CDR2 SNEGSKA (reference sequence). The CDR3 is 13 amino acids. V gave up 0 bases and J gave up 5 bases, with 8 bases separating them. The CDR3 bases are TGCAGTGCTAGAGAGGGCGCCTATCAGCCCCAGCATTTT. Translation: CSAREGAYQPQHF.

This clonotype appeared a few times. As DNA, the CDR3 is TGTGCCAGCAGCCAAGTCTCCCAGGGGGCAACCGGAAACACCATATATTTT. The encoded protein is CASSQVSQGATGNTIYF. The chain joins TRBV4-2 to TRBJ1-3, with TRBD1 identical over 8 bases. V lost 1 base and J lost 4; bases outside the gene matches: 9. The CDR3 runs 17 residues. Looked up from germline, CDR1 is LGHNA and CDR2 is YNFKEQ.

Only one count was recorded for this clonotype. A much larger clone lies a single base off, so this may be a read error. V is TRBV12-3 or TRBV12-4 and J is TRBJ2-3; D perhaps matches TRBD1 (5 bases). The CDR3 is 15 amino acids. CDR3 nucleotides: TGTGCCAGCAGTTTAATGGATCTGGCCACAGGTACGCAGTATTTT. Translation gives CASSLMDLATGTQYF.

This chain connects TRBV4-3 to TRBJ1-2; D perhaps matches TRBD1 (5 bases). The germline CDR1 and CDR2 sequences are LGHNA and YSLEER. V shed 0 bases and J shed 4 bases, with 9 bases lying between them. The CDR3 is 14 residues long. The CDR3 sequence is CASSQEVGPYGYTF. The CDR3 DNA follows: TGCGCCAGCAGCCAAGAAGTGGGGCCCTATGGCTACACCTTC.

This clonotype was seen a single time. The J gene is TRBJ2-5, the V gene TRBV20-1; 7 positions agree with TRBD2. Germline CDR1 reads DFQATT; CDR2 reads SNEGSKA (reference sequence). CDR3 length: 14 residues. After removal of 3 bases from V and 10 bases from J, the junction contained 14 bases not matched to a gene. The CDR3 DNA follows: TGCAGTGCTAGCTCTGGTCCTAGCGGATCGGGCCAGTACTTC. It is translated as CSASSGPSGSGQYF.

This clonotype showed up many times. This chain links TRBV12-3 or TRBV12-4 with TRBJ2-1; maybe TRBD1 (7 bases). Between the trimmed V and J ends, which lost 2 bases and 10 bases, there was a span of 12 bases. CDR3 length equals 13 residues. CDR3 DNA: TGTGCCAGCAGTTTAACCAGGGGGGAGGAGCAGTTCTTC. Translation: CASSLTRGEEQFF.

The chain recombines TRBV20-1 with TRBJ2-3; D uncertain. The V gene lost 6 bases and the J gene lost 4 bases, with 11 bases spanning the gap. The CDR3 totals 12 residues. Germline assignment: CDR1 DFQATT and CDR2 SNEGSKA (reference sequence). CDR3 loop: CSAAFGADTQYF. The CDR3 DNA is TGCAGTGCCGCCTTTGGGGCAGATACGCAGTATTTT.

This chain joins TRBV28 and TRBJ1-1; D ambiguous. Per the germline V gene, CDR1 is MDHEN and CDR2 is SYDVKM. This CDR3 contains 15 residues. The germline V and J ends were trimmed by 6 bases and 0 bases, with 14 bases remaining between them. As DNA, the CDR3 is TGTGCCAGCAGCCGTCTTTCTGACATGAACACTGAAGCTTTCTTT. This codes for CASSRLSDMNTEAFF.

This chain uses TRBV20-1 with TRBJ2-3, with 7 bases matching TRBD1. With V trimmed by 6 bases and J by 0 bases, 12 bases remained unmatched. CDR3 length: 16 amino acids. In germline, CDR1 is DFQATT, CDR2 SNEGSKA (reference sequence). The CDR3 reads CSAPPQGDTSTDTQYF. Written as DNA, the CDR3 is TGCAGTGCGCCGCCCCAGGGGGATACTAGCACAGATACGCAGTATTTT.